This T cell receptor (beta chain) was identified during a study of shared clonotypes between healthy human individuals. Study context: Participating donors consisted of two women and three men aged 18 to 49.

CD45RO negativity and positive selection for CCR7 defined naive CD8 cells, a population that excluded terminally differentiated effector memory CD45RA+ cells. Researchers ran the assay at a deep level. TCRdb's table, derived via immunoSEQ multiplex PCR, lists solely in-frame clones and lacks some. The sample consists of about 2.1 million clones, around 95% of them appearing once. After removal of 1 base from V and 6 bases from J, the junction contained 16 bases not matched to a gene. There are 18 residues in the CDR3. Per germline, CDR1 SGHTA and CDR2 FQGNSA. This chain links TRBV7-2 with TRBJ2-7, with 9 bases matching TRBD1. The receptor comes from a man between 18 and 29 years old in good health. Some clones in this sample may be carry-over from other donors' samples. Specimen: naive CD8+ T cells from PBMCs. In DNA, the CDR3 is TGTGCCAGCAGCTTAGGCGGGGACAGGGTAGGAACTCGACCCGAGCAGTACTTC. The encoded protein is CASSLGGDRVGTRPEQYF.